Below are 23 T cell receptor beta chains sequenced from a single sample in a study of neoadjuvant anti-PD-1 for oral cavity cancer. TCRdb's copy holds only in-frame clones and misses some; the assay was immunoSEQ multiplex PCR. Found here are 12,000 to 15,000 clones, 70% of them singletons; the top ten hold around 3%. Sequencing was performed on PBMCs, taken before nivolumab (anti-PD-1) treatment. The receptors come from a person aged 35 to 85 with oral cavity squamous cell carcinoma.

The rearrangement uses TRBV4-2 and TRBJ1-4; the D is unclear. V gave up 4 bases and J gave up 7 bases, with 10 bases separating them. From germline, CDR1 is LGHNA and CDR2 YNFKEQ. This CDR3 spans 13 amino acids. This CDR3 reads CASSPRAVEKLFF. The CDR3 DNA sequence: TGTGCCAGCAGCCCGAGGGCGGTTGAAAAACTGTTTTTT.

This clone was counted between two and nine times. The J gene is TRBJ1-2, the V gene TRBV5-1; 7 positions agree with TRBD1. This CDR3 has 11 amino acids. CDR1 is SGHRS, CDR2 YFSETQ, per germline. V lost 4 bases and J lost 14; bases outside the gene matches: 8. CDR3 residues: CASSLGQTLTF. DNA of the CDR3: TGCGCCAGCAGCCTGGGACAGACCTTAACCTTC.

The DNA of the CDR3 is TGCAGCGTTCCGCAGCGAGGGACGGCGGATGAGCAGTTCTTC. Translating it yields CSVPQRGTADEQFF. The chain is built from TRBV29-1 and TRBJ2-1; D tentatively fits TRBD1 or TRBD2 (5 bases each). Germline V gene lookup returns CDR1 SQVTM and CDR2 ANQGSEA. There are 14 residues in the CDR3. The V end lost 5 bases, the J end lost 8 bases, and 19 bases lay between the germline ends.

This clone was found once. V gene TRBV6-6 combines with J gene TRBJ2-7; TRBD1 aligns across 9 bases. CDR1 and CDR2 (germline): MNHNY, SVGAGI (reference sequence). J lost 5 bases, V lost 6 bases, and 11 bases had no gene match. The CDR3 is made up of 15 amino acids. This CDR3 reads CASSPGQGIIHEQYF. In DNA, the CDR3 is TGTGCCAGCAGCCCGGGACAGGGAATCATCCACGAGCAGTACTTC.

The chain carries TRBV28 and TRBJ1-2; 8 positions match TRBD1. This CDR3 has 13 residues. Germline lookup yields CDR1 MDHEN and CDR2 SYDVKM. After removal of 3 bases from V and 7 bases from J, the junction contained 4 bases not matched to a gene. The CDR3 sequence is CASSFWTGSGYTF. As DNA, the CDR3 is TGTGCCAGCAGTTTCTGGACAGGGTCTGGCTACACCTTC.

This rearrangement joins TRBV7-8 to TRBJ2-2; perhaps TRBD2 as D (6 bases). CDR3 length: 15 residues. Germline CDR1 reads SGHVS; CDR2 reads FQNEAQ. Deletions cut 6 bases from V and 0 bases from J, with 11 bases between. The CDR3 is CASRQAGANTGELFF. In DNA form, the CDR3 reads TGTGCCAGCAGGCAAGCGGGCGCGAACACCGGGGAGCTGTTTTTT.

V is TRBV4-2 and J is TRBJ2-3; 10 bases match TRBD2. Germline V gene sequence: CDR1 LGHNA, CDR2 YNFKEQ. The CDR3 runs 19 residues. The trim removed 1 base at V and 2 bases at J, leaving 12 bases unmatched. The CDR3 sequence is CASSQVLAGASFPTDTQYF. CDR3 coding DNA: TGTGCCAGCAGCCAAGTGCTAGCGGGGGCCTCCTTCCCCACAGATACGCAGTATTTT.

This clone appeared once. The V and J genes are TRBV7-2 and TRBJ2-5; D perhaps matches TRBD2 (6 bases). V was clipped by 5 bases and J by 2 bases, with 15 bases between them. CDR3 length equals 15 residues. Germline CDR1 and CDR2: SGHTA and FQGNSA. The CDR3 bases are TGTGCCAGCAGCCTCCCCCTTGGAGGGCAAGAGACCCAGTACTTC. Amino acid sequence: CASSLPLGGQETQYF.

The chain couples TRBV6-5 to TRBJ2-7, with a possible D match to TRBD2 (5 bases). The CDR3 is 15 amino acids. Germline V gene data show CDR1 as MNHEY and CDR2 as SVGAGI. V was clipped by 0 bases and J by 4 bases, with 13 bases between them. The CDR3 bases are TGTGCCAGCAGTTACTCGAGGGCCCTTTCTTACGAGCAGTACTTC. Its protein product is CASSYSRALSYEQYF.

CDR3 region: CASSLSAEGRNEQYF. For the CDR3, the DNA is TGTGCCAGCAGCTTATCTGCAGAGGGCCGCAACGAGCAGTACTTC. The V call is TRBV7-9, the J call TRBJ2-7; D might be TRBD2 (5 bases). The CDR3 extends over 15 amino acids. Germline V gene sequence: CDR1 SEHNR, CDR2 FQNEAQ (reference sequence). V dropped 2 bases and J dropped 5 bases, with 16 bases sitting between them.

This rearrangement joins TRBV27 to TRBJ1-4; D unresolved. The CDR3 runs 18 residues. Looked up from germline, CDR1 is MNHEY and CDR2 is SMNVEV (reference sequence). The V gene lost 5 bases and the J gene lost 8 bases, with 27 bases spanning the gap. CDR3 sequence: CASSNSFVTASRGEKLFF. CDR3 sequence (DNA): TGTGCCAGCAGTAACTCTTTTGTAACAGCGAGTCGAGGGGAAAAACTGTTTTTT.

The gene calls are TRBV5-1 and TRBJ2-1; D is perhaps TRBD1 (6 bases). This CDR3 has 15 amino acids. Germline CDR1 reads SGHRS; CDR2 reads YFSETQ. V lost 2 bases and J lost 4, with 13 bases in between. CDR3 in amino acids: CASSLIGDKYNEQFF. The CDR3 DNA reads as TGCGCCAGCAGCTTAATAGGGGACAAATACAATGAGCAGTTCTTC.

The rearrangement links TRBV27 to TRBJ2-2; D possibly corresponds to TRBD2 (6 bases). This CDR3 is built from 16 residues. Per the germline V gene, CDR1 is MNHEY and CDR2 is SMNVEV (reference sequence). Trimming removed 6 bases at V and 2 bases at J, with 16 bases between. The CDR3 loop is CASSSMAGINTGELFF. CDR3 nucleotides: TGTGCCAGCAGCTCCATGGCGGGGATTAACACCGGGGAGCTGTTTTTT.

This chain connects TRBV9 to TRBJ2-2; perhaps TRBD1 as D (6 bases). The germline V gene encodes CDR1 SGDLS and CDR2 YYNGEE. The CDR3 length is 16 residues. V lost 1 base and J 7 bases, leaving 17 bases between the germline ends. The CDR3 protein is CASSVNTGLSNGELFF. The CDR3 bases are TGTGCCAGCAGCGTAAACACAGGGCTCAGCAACGGGGAGCTGTTTTTT.

This sequence joins TRBV2 and TRBJ1-2; perhaps TRBD1 as D (6 bases). CDR3 length: 15 amino acids. Germline CDR1 reads SNHLY; CDR2 reads FYNNEI. V lost 6 bases and J lost 7, with 21 bases in between. The CDR3 sequence is CASSEPRGGRSGYTF. CDR3 nucleotide sequence: TGTGCCAGCAGCGAACCCAGGGGCGGGCGCAGTGGCTACACCTTC.

The V and J genes are TRBV29-1 and TRBJ1-3, with unresolved D. Germline V lookup: CDR1 SQVTM, CDR2 ANQGSEA. The ends were cut back, 7 bases at V and 2 bases at J, with 6 bases in the middle. There are 11 residues in the CDR3. The CDR3 region has the DNA TGCAGCGCTTTTACTGGAAACACCATATATTTT. Translating gives CSAFTGNTIYF.

V usage is TRBV19 and J usage is TRBJ1-5; D remains ambiguous. The CDR3 spans 15 residues. Trimming took off 3 bases at V and 2 bases at J, with 11 bases between the two ends. Germline lookup yields CDR1 LNHDA and CDR2 SQIVND (reference sequence). The CDR3 reads CASSIEDMGNQPQHF. CDR3 DNA: TGTGCCAGTAGTATTGAGGATATGGGCAATCAGCCCCAGCATTTT.

This clone was recorded a few times. This sequence joins TRBV6-6 and TRBJ2-7; unclear D gene. The germline V and J ends were trimmed by 7 bases and 0 bases, with 10 bases remaining between them. This CDR3 contains 13 residues. Germline V lookup: CDR1 MNHNY, CDR2 SVGAGI (reference sequence). In DNA, the CDR3 is TGTGCCAGCACCCCCACTGGCTCCTACGAGCAGTACTTC. The encoded protein is CASTPTGSYEQYF.

The chain combines TRBV7-6 with TRBJ1-4, with 8 bases identical to TRBD1. With 4 bases clipped from V and 7 bases from J, the junction kept 8 bases outside the gene matches. Looked up from germline, CDR1 is SGHVS and CDR2 is FNYEAQ. CDR3 length equals 15 residues. CDR3 loop: CASSSGQGWGEKLFF. The DNA of the CDR3 is TGTGCCAGCAGCTCTGGACAGGGCTGGGGTGAAAAACTGTTTTTT.

This chain connects TRBV2 to TRBJ2-4; D is undetermined. The V gene's germline CDR1 is SNHLY and CDR2 FYNNEI. Trimming left V 5 bases short and J 5 bases short, with 10 bases between. The CDR3 is 13 residues long. The CDR3: CASSLSAQNIQYF. CDR3 DNA: TGTGCCAGCAGTCTAAGCGCTCAAAACATTCAGTACTTC.

A single count supports this clone. The chain uses TRBV2 and TRBJ2-2; D is perhaps TRBD1 or TRBD2 (6 bases each). Trimming took off 8 bases at V and 0 bases at J, with 13 bases between the two ends. Germline V gene sequence: CDR1 SNHLY, CDR2 FYNNEI. The CDR3 is 15 residues long. CDR3 in DNA: TGTGCCAGCCGGAGGGGGGTTGCGAACACCGGGGAGCTGTTTTTT. This gives the protein CASRRGVANTGELFF.

The chain joins TRBV29-1 to TRBJ1-1; TRBD1 might be the D (5 bases). CDR3 size: 14 residues. Germline lookup yields CDR1 SQVTM and CDR2 ANQGSEA. The V gene lost 5 bases and the J gene lost 1 base, with 14 bases spanning the gap. This CDR3 reads CSVSGGVTNTEAFF. CDR3 coding DNA: TGCAGCGTTTCCGGGGGGGTAACGAACACTGAAGCTTTCTTT.

The count of this clone is one. The rearrangement uses TRBV5-1 and TRBJ2-7; TRBD1 matches at 8 bases. V was pared by 1 base and J by 5 bases, with 8 bases of the junction left unmatched. Germline CDR1 SGHRS, CDR2 YFSETQ. The CDR3 runs to 15 residues. The CDR3: CASSLSLQGDHEQYF. The DNA of the CDR3 is TGCGCCAGCAGCTTGTCTTTACAGGGGGACCACGAGCAGTACTTC.